This TCR beta chain was documented in a study of cytomegalovirus exposure and HLA in healthy donors. General observations from the study: The study had only CMV serostatus as immune exposure information. Follow-up analysis later connected one missense variant in DCLRE1C with trimming of TCR beta V- and J-genes. Sequencing likely caused a cluster of highly shared sequence variants.

In germline, CDR1 is SGHNT, CDR2 YYREEE (reference sequence). With 4 bases removed from V and 4 bases from J, the gap between germline ends came to 20 bases. CDR3 length: 16 residues. Both 60 Vbeta primers and 13 Jbeta primers went into the PCR. The data were produced by immunoSEQ multiplex PCR, yet TCRdb's version contains in-frame clones alone and is incomplete. The sample holds roughly 150,000 clones, about 76% seen once. Concerning this clone itself: Its antigen is undetermined.

Sequencing used PBMCs. The source of this sequence is a woman younger than 35 in good health and CMV-seropositive. J is TRBJ1-2 and V is TRBV5-4; D may be TRBD1 (5 bases). Here the CDR3 reads CASSPHFDSALYGYTF. CDR3 nucleotides: TGTGCCAGCAGCCCCCACTTCGACAGCGCTCTCTATGGCTACACCTTC.